A selection of T cell receptor beta chains follows, all from one sample in a study of blood T cell repertoires in COVID-19. Some clones are missing from TCRdb's copy, which holds only in-frame ones; the method was immunoSEQ multiplex PCR. The table records 100,000 to 150,000 clones, around 88% of them present only once. Sequencing used peripheral blood. These TCRs come from a man aged 45-65 years with active or convalescent COVID-19. Both conserved end residues are part of each CDR3. The D gene is left open where the match is weak. The listing skips clone size in some rows; elsewhere it reads once, few, many or a size class.

CDR3 length | clone size | J gene | V gene | D gene | CDR3 protein | CDR3 DNA
19 | . | TRBJ1-6 | TRBV4-1 | TRBD1 | CASSHSPGQSSLGYSPLHF | TGCGCCAGCAGCCATTCCCCGGGACAGTCGTCTCTAGGTTATTCACCCCTCCACTTT
16 | once | TRBJ2-7 | TRBV12-5 | TRBD1 | CASGIAGGQGVYEQYF | TGTGCTAGTGGTATAGCTGGGGGACAGGGGGTTTACGAGCAGTACTTC
16 | . | TRBJ1-5 | TRBV6-6 | TRBD1 | CASTHPTGAGNQPQHF | TGTGCCAGCACCCACCCGACAGGGGCGGGCAATCAGCCCCAGCATTTT
15 | . | TRBJ1-1 | TRBV5-1 | . | CASSLIPKESPEAFF | TGCGCCAGCAGCTTGATTCCCAAAGAGTCCCCTGAAGCTTTCTTT
14 | . | TRBJ1-5 | TRBV19 | . | CASSSRTQGGPQHF | TGTGCCAGTAGTAGCCGGACCCAAGGGGGGCCCCAGCATTTT
16 | . | TRBJ1-3 | TRBV7-6 | . | CASSLLSNRVGNTIYF | TGTGCCAGCAGCTTATTAAGCAACAGGGTTGGAAACACCATATATTTT
15 | . | TRBJ2-7 | TRBV6-1 | TRBD1 | CASSDDRVWGREQYF | TGTGCCAGCAGTGATGACAGGGTCTGGGGTCGCGAGCAGTACTTC
16 | . | TRBJ1-6 | TRBV7-2 | TRBD1 | CASSPRTGSGNSPLHF | TGTGCCAGCAGCCCTCGGACAGGGTCGGGAAATTCACCCCTCCACTTT
13 | . | TRBJ2-7 | TRBV10-3 | . | CAITVAGSYEQYF | TGTGCCATCACGGTTGCAGGGTCCTACGAGCAGTACTTC
15 | . | TRBJ1-1 | TRBV5-1 | . | CASSLIPGSGAEAFF | TGCGCCAGCAGCTTAATACCGGGATCGGGTGCTGAAGCTTTCTTT
17 | . | TRBJ2-2 | TRBV7-2 | . | CASSPTMGGAGPGELFF | TGTGCCAGCAGCCCAACTATGGGGGGGGCTGGGCCCGGGGAGCTGTTTTTT
14 | few | TRBJ1-6 | TRBV6-2/TRBV6-3 | . | CASSWRSYNSPLHF | TGTGCCAGCAGTTGGCGGAGTTATAATTCACCCCTCCACTTT
14 | . | TRBJ1-2 | TRBV5-4 | TRBD1 | CASTLGTANYGYTF | TGTGCCAGCACCCTCGGGACAGCCAACTATGGCTACACCTTC
16 | . | TRBJ2-7 | TRBV6-1 | . | CASSEALTGLYSEQYF | TGTGCCAGCAGTGAAGCTTTAACGGGACTCTACTCCGAGCAGTACTTC
18 | . | TRBJ2-3 | TRBV19 | TRBD2 | CASSIGWIAGESTDTQYF | TGTGCCAGTAGTATCGGGTGGATAGCGGGGGAAAGCACAGATACGCAGTATTTT
13 | once | TRBJ2-3 | TRBV20-1 | . | CSASWARGSTQYF | TGCAGTGCTAGTTGGGCCAGAGGGAGTACGCAGTATTTT
13 | once | TRBJ2-2 | TRBV29-1 | . | CSVGTANTGELFF | TGCAGCGTTGGGACAGCGAACACCGGGGAGCTGTTTTTT
14 | . | TRBJ1-3 | TRBV7-2 | . | CASSRLLSGNTIYF | TGTGCCAGCAGCAGACTGCTCTCTGGAAACACCATATATTTT
16 | once | TRBJ1-3 | TRBV19 | . | CASSSTGWGAGNTIYF | TGTGCCAGTAGCTCAACCGGGTGGGGGGCTGGAAACACCATATATTTT
17 | . | TRBJ2-7 | TRBV7-6 | TRBD2 | CASSSEGLAGSSYEQYF | TGTGCCAGCAGCTCGGAGGGACTAGCGGGGAGTTCCTACGAGCAGTACTTC
16 | . | TRBJ1-1 | TRBV3-1/TRBV3-2 | . | CASSRKGVTENTEAFF | TGTGCCAGCAGCCGGAAGGGGGTGACGGAAAACACTGAAGCTTTCTTT
17 | . | TRBJ2-2 | TRBV18 | TRBD1 | CASSPSTGGGTTGELFF | TGTGCCAGCTCACCCTCTACAGGGGGTGGCACCACCGGGGAGCTGTTTTTT
16 | . | TRBJ2-1 | TRBV21-1 | . | CASSKVQGDPYNEQFF | TGTGCCAGCAGCAAAGTACAGGGGGACCCCTACAATGAGCAGTTCTTC
15 | . | TRBJ2-7 | TRBV2 | TRBD2 | CASKQVAGSSYEQYF | TGTGCCAGCAAACAAGTAGCGGGATCTTCCTACGAGCAGTACTTC
13 | . | TRBJ1-1 | TRBV10-1 | TRBD1 | CASSEGQVTEAFF | TGCGCCAGCAGTGAAGGACAGGTCACTGAAGCTTTCTTT
14 | few | TRBJ2-5 | TRBV18 | TRBD1 | CASSPTGGEETQYF | TGTGCCAGCTCACCCACAGGGGGCGAAGAGACCCAGTACTTC
16 | . | TRBJ2-6 | TRBV27 | . | CASSRAGTSGANVLTF | TGTGCCAGCAGCCGGGCGGGGACTTCTGGGGCCAACGTCCTGACTTTC
15 | few | TRBJ1-5 | TRBV30 | TRBD1 | CAWSQGQFSNQPQHF | TGTGCCTGGAGTCAGGGACAGTTTAGCAATCAGCCCCAGCATTTT
15 | . | TRBJ1-1 | TRBV14 | . | CASSLTGTRNTEAFF | TGTGCCAGCAGCCTGACCGGGACACGGAACACTGAAGCTTTCTTT
18 | once | TRBJ2-1 | TRBV14 | TRBD2 | CASSQEVLGTGTSHEQFF | TGTGCCAGCAGCCAAGAAGTCTTGGGAACCGGGACTAGCCATGAGCAGTTCTTC
15 | once | TRBJ1-3 | TRBV6-1 | TRBD1 | CASSDRTGPGNTIYF | TGTGCCAGCAGTGATAGGACAGGTCCCGGAAACACCATATATTTT
15 | . | TRBJ2-5 | TRBV15 | TRBD2 | CATNKRGDLQETQYF | TGTGCCACCAACAAGCGGGGGGACCTTCAAGAGACCCAGTACTTC
16 | . | TRBJ1-1 | TRBV5-1 | TRBD1 | CASRIRTGRLGTEAFF | TGCGCCAGCAGGATAAGGACAGGGAGGCTTGGAACTGAAGCTTTCTTT
14 | few | TRBJ1-5 | TRBV20-1 | . | CSASFGGPAQPQHF | TGCAGTGCTAGTTTCGGGGGGCCGGCTCAGCCCCAGCATTTT
17 | . | TRBJ2-1 | TRBV10-3 | TRBD2 | CAISESKTRLAGLRQFF | TGTGCCATCAGTGAGTCGAAGACGCGACTAGCGGGATTACGGCAGTTCTTC
16 | once | TRBJ2-4 | TRBV9 | TRBD2 | CASSVEVAGDHNIQYF | TGTGCCAGCAGCGTAGAAGTAGCGGGAGACCACAACATTCAGTACTTC
15 | . | TRBJ1-2 | TRBV18 | . | CASSQTMGENYGYTF | TGTGCCAGCTCACAGACAATGGGCGAGAACTATGGCTACACCTTC
10 | . | TRBJ2-1 | TRBV20-1 | . | CSAPKNEQFF | TGCAGTGCTCCTAAAAATGAGCAGTTCTTC
17 | once | TRBJ1-2 | TRBV6-6 | TRBD1 | CASSPLGQGAPGNGYTF | TGTGCCAGCAGTCCTCTAGGACAGGGGGCGCCGGGAAATGGCTACACCTTC
16 | . | TRBJ2-3 | TRBV7-8 | TRBD2 | CASSRGIAGVTDTQYF | TGTGCCAGCAGCCGAGGGATAGCGGGGGTGACAGATACGCAGTATTTT
16 | . | TRBJ2-7 | TRBV15 | TRBD1 | CATSRDPRTGAYEQYF | TGTGCCACCAGCAGAGATCCCAGGACAGGGGCCTACGAGCAGTACTTC
15 | . | TRBJ2-1 | TRBV21-1 | . | CASTSSGCPRNEQFF | TGTGCCAGCACCTCATCTGGCTGCCCTAGGAATGAGCAGTTCTTC
15 | . | TRBJ1-4 | TRBV23-1 | . | CASSQVFGVVEKLFF | TGCGCCAGCAGTCAAGTTTTCGGGGTTGTTGAAAAACTGTTTTTT
16 | once | TRBJ2-7 | TRBV5-6 | TRBD1 | CASSWLTGAGSSEQYF | TGTGCCAGCAGCTGGCTGACAGGGGCCGGATCCTCCGAGCAGTACTTC
16 | . | TRBJ1-1 | TRBV9 | . | CASSVIPTGMNTEAFF | TGTGCCAGCAGCGTAATCCCTACAGGGATGAACACTGAAGCTTTCTTT
15 | . | TRBJ1-1 | TRBV7-9 | . | CASSPWAGKNTEAFF | TGTGCCAGCTCCCCTTGGGCAGGAAAGAACACTGAAGCTTTCTTT
13 | . | TRBJ1-3 | TRBV10-3 | . | CAAQGSSGNTIYF | TGTGCCGCACAGGGAAGCTCTGGAAACACCATATATTTT
13 | . | TRBJ2-5 | TRBV6-5 | . | CASNKRHQETQYF | TGTGCCAGCAACAAGCGGCACCAAGAGACCCAGTACTTC
14 | once | TRBJ1-1 | TRBV18 | . | CASSPPTGNTEAFF | TGTGCCAGCTCACCACCGACAGGGAACACTGAAGCTTTCTTT
13 | . | TRBJ2-7 | TRBV3-1/TRBV3-2 | . | CASSQRGPYEQYF | TGTGCCAGCAGCCAACGGGGTCCCTACGAGCAGTACTTC
15 | . | TRBJ2-5 | TRBV6-5 | TRBD1 | CASTPSAGTGETQYF | TGTGCCAGCACCCCATCTGCTGGGACAGGAGAGACCCAGTACTTC